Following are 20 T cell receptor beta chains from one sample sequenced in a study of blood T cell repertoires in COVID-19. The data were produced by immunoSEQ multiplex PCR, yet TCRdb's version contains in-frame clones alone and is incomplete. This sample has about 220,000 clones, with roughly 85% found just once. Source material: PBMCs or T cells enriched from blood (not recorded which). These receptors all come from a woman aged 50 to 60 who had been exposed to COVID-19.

CDR3 in amino acids: CASSVGGNTEAFF. The CDR3 DNA reads as TGTGCCAGCAGTGTAGGGGGGAACACTGAAGCTTTCTTT. J is TRBJ1-1 and V is TRBV2; D perhaps matches TRBD1 (6 bases). The length of the CDR3 is 13 residues. Germline V gene lookup returns CDR1 SNHLY and CDR2 FYNNEI. V dropped 4 bases and J dropped 1 base, with 7 bases sitting between them.

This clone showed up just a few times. This chain's CDR3 is CASWASWDEQYF. The CDR3 region has the DNA TGTGCCAGCTGGGCCTCCTGGGACGAGCAGTACTTC. V and J are TRBV28 and TRBJ2-7; unclear D gene. With 8 bases removed from V and 5 bases from J, the gap between germline ends came to 13 bases. CDR3 length: 12 amino acids. Germline-derived CDR1 and CDR2 are MDHEN and SYDVKM.

DNA of the CDR3: TGTGCCAGCAGCGCTACAGGGACAACTAATGAAAAACTGTTTTTT. It is translated as CASSATGTTNEKLFF. The V gene is TRBV9, the J gene TRBJ1-4; D perhaps matches TRBD1 (6 bases). The CDR3 totals 15 residues. The germline gives CDR1 SGDLS, CDR2 YYNGEE. V was cut by 3 bases and J by 0 bases, with 9 bases left in between.

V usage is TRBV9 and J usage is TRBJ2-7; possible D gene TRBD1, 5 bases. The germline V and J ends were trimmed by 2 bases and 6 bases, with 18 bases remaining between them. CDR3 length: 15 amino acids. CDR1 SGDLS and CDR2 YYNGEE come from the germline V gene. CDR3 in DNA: TGTGCCAGCAGCGTTGGTCAGGGCGAACGGGTCGAGCAGTACTTC. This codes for CASSVGQGERVEQYF.

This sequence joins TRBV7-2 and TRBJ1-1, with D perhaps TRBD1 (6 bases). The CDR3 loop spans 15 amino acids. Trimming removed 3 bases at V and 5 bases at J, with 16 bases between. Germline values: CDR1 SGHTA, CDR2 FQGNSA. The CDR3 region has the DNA TGTGCCAGCAGCTTGGGTGGGGGCTCTGGGACTGAAGCTTTCTTT. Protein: CASSLGGGSGTEAFF.

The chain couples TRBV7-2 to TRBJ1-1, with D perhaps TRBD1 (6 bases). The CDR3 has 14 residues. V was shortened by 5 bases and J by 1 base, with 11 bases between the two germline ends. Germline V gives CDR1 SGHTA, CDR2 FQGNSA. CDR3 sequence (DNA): TGTGCCAGCAGCCCCGACAGGAGGAACACTGAAGCTTTCTTT. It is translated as CASSPDRRNTEAFF.

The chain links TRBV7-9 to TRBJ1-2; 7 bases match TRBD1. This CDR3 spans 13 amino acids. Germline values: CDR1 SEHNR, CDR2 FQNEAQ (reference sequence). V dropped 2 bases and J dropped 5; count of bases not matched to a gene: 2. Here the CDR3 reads CASSLRQGYGYTF. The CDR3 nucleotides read TGTGCCAGCAGCTTAAGACAGGGATATGGCTACACCTTC.

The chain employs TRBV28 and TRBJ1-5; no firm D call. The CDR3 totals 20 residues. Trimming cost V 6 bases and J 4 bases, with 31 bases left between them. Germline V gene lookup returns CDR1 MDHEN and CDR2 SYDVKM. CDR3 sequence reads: CASRPASGLRRAVGNQPQHF. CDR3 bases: TGTGCCAGCAGACCCGCCTCGGGTTTAAGGAGGGCGGTAGGAAATCAGCCCCAGCATTTT.

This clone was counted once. This chain's CDR3 is CASTPRGGEQYF. CDR3 DNA sequence: TGTGCCAGCACCCCCCGCGGGGGCGAGCAGTACTTC. The chain is built from TRBV2 and TRBJ2-7, with 7 bases identical to TRBD2. CDR3 length: 12 amino acids. Germline-derived CDR1 and CDR2 are SNHLY and FYNNEI. The V segment lost 7 bases and the J segment 6 bases; nucleotides outside the gene matches: 6.

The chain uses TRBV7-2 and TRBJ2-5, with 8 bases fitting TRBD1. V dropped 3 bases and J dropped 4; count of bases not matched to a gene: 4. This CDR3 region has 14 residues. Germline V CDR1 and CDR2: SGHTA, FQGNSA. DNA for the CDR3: TGTGCCAGCAGCTTGATGACAGGGGCAGAGACCCAGTACTTC. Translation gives CASSLMTGAETQYF. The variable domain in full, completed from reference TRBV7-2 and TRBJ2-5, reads GAGVSQSPSNKVTEKGKDVELRCDPISGHTALYWYRQSLGQGLEFLIYFQGNSAPDKSGLPSDRFSAERTGGSVSTLTIQRTQQEDSAVYLCASSLMTGAETQYFGPGTRLLVL.

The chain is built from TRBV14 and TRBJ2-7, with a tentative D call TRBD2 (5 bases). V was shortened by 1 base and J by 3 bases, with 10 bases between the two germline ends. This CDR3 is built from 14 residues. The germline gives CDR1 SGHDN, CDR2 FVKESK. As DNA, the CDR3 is TGTGCCAGCAGCCAAGCCGGGATTAACTACGAGCAGTACTTC. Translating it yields CASSQAGINYEQYF. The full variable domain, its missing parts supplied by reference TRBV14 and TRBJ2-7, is EAGVTQFPSHSVIEKGQTVTLRCDPISGHDNLYWYRRVMGKEIKFLLHFVKESKQDESGMPNNRFLAERTGGTYSTLKVQPAELEDSGVYFCASSQAGINYEQYFGPGTRLTVT.

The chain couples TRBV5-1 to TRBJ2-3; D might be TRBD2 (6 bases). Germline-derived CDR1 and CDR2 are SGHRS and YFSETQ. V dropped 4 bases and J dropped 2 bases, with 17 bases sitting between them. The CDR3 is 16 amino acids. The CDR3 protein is CASSPGDGVFTDTQYF. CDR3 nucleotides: TGCGCCAGCAGCCCGGGGGACGGAGTCTTCACAGATACGCAGTATTTT. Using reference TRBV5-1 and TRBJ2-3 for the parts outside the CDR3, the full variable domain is KAGVTQTPRYLIKTRGQQVTLSCSPISGHRSVSWYQQTPGQGLQFLFEYFSETQRNKGNFPGRFSGRQFSNSRSEMNVSTLELGDSALYLCASSPGDGVFTDTQYFGPGTRLTVL.

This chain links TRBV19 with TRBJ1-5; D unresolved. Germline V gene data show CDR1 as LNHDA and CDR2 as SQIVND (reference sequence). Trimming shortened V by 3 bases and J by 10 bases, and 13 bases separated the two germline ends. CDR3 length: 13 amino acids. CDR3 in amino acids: CASSMGVITPQHF. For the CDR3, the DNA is TGTGCCAGTAGTATGGGCGTGATCACCCCCCAGCATTTT.

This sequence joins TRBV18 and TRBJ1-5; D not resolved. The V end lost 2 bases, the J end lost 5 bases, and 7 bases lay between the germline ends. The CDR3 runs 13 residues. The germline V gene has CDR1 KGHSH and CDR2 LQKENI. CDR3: CASSPNLDQPQHF. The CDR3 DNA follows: TGTGCCAGCTCACCAAACTTAGATCAGCCCCAGCATTTT.

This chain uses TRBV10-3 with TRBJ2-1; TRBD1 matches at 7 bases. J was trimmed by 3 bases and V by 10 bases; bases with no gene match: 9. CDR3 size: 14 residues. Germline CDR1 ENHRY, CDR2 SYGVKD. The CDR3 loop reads CATTQGVVYNEQFF. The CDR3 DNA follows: TGTGCCACTACTCAGGGGGTAGTCTACAATGAGCAGTTCTTC.

The CDR3 sequence: CASSIGWGEETQYF. Here the CDR3 DNA reads TGTGCCAGTAGTATAGGCTGGGGGGAAGAGACCCAGTACTTC. The V call is TRBV19, the J call TRBJ2-5, with a tentative D call TRBD2 (6 bases). V shed 1 base and J shed 3 bases, with 9 bases lying between them. The CDR3 length is 14 residues. CDR1 is LNHDA, CDR2 SQIVND, per germline (reference sequence).

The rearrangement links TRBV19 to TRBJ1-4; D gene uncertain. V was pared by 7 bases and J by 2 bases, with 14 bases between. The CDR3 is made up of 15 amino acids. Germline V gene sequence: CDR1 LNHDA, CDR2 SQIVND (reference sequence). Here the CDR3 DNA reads TGTGCCAGTACGGAGGGAGGAAAGACTAATGAAAAACTGTTTTTT. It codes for CASTEGGKTNEKLFF.

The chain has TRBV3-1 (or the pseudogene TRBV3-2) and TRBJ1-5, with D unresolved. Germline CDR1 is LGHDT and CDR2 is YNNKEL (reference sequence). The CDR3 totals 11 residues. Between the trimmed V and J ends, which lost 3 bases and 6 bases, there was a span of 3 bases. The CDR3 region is CASSHRQPQHF. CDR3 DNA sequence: TGTGCCAGCAGCCACCGTCAGCCCCAGCATTTT.

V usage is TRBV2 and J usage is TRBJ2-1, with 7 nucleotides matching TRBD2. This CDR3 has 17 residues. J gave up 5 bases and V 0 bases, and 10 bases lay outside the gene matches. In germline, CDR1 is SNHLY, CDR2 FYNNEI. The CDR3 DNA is TGTGCCAGCAGTGAAGCGCTTCGGCGGGGGTATAACAATGAGCAGTTCTTC. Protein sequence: CASSEALRRGYNNEQFF.

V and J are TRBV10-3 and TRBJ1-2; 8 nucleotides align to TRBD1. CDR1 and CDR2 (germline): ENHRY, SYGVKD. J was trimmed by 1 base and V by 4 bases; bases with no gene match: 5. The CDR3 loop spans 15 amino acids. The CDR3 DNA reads TGTGCCATCAGTGCCACAGGGGGTAGTAACTATGGCTACACCTTC. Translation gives CAISATGGSNYGYTF.